This TCR beta chain was sequenced during a study of blood T cells in healthy people across ages. The CDR3 sequence is 12 residues long. Germline V gene data show CDR1 as SGHTA and CDR2 as FQGNSA. Trimming removed 5 bases from V and 16 bases from J; junction bases left unmatched: 10. For the second PCR, which ran for about 7 to 11 cycles, a sample-barcoded 5' primer and a J-beta primer mix were used. TCRdb recomputed calls from the 5' RACE reads with MiXCR, one row per CDR3 protein. The sample yields about 570,000 distinct CDR3 sequences, 25% to 30% seen once. In this sample, this clonotype turned up a few times. Its antigen is still unknown. Study-wide points: A strong correlation between TCR beta diversity and naive T cell percentage was seen.

The J gene is TRBJ1-4, the V gene TRBV7-2; TRBD1 matches 7 bases. Sequenced: blood. The sequence was obtained from an older woman in good health. CDR3 DNA: TGTGCCAGCAGCCTTCAGGGGGGGGAACCGTTTTTT. Translation gives CASSLQGGEPFF.